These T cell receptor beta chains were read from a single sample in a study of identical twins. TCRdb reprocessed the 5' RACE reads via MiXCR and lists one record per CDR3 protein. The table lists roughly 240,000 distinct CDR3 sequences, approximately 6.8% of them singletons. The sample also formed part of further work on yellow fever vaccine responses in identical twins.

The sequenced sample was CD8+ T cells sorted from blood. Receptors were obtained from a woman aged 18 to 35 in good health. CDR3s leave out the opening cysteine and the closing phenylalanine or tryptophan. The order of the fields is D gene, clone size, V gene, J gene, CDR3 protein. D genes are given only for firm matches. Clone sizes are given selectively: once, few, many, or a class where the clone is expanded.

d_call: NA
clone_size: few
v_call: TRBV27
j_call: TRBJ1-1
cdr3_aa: ASSLYHDSRPGTEAF

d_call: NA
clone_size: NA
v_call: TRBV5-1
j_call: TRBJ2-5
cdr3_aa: ASTQPSSETQY

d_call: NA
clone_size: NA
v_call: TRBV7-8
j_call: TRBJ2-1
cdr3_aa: ASSIQPGEYNEQF

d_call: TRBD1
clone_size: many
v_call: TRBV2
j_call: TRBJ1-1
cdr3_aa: ASSDNWDRVGTEAF

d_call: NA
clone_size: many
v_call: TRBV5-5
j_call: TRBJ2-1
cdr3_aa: ASSSISDEQF

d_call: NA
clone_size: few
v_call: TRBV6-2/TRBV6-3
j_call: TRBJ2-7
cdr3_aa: ASSYSFEQY

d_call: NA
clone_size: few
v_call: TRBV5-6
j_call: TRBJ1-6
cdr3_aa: ASSLDGPNSPLH

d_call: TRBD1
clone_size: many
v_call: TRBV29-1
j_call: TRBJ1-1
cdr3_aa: SVEDLRRDRGLWTEAF

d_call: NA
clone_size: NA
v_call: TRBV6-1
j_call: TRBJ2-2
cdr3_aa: ASSEGAEAGELF

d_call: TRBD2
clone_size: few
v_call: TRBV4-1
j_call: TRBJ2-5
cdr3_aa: ASSPTSGQQETQY

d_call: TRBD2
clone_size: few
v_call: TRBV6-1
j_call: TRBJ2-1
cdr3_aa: ASSVERGGLVYEQF

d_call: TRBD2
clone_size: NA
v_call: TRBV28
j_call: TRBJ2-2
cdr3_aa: ASSLPTSGDTGELF

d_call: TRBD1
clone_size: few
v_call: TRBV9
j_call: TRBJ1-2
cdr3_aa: ANRGGYT

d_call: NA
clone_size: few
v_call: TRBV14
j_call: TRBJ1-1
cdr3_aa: ASSQIQNGNTEAF

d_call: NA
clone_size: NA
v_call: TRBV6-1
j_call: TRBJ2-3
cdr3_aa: ASSEYGRSTDTQY

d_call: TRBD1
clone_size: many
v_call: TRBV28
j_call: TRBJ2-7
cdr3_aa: ASSLWGQGYEQY

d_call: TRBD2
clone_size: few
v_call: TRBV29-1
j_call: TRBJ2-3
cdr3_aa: SVQLAGVVDTQY

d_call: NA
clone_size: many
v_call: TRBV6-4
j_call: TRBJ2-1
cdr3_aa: ASSDSGSGSYNEQF

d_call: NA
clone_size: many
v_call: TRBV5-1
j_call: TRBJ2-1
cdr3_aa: ASSFGLYNEQF

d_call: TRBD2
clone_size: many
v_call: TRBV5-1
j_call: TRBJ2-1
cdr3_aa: ASSWTIAGADNEQF

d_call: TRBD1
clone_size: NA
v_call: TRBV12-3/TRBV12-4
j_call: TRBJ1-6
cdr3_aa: ASSSVAGTGSPLH

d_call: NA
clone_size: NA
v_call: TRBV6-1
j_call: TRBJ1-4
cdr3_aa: ASRDADSEKLF

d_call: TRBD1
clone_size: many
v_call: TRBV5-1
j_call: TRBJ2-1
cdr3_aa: ASSPHDRELSYNEQF